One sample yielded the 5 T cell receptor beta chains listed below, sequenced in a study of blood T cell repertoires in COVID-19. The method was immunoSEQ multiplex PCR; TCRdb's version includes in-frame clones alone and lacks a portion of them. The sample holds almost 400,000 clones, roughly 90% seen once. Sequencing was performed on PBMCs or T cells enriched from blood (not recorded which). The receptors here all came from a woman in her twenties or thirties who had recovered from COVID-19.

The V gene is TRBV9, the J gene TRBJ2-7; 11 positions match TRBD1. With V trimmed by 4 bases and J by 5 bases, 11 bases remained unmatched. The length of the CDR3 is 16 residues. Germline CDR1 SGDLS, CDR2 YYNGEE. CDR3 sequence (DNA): TGTGCCAGCAGCCCCACGGACAGGGGGCTCTACGACGAGCAGTACTTC. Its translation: CASSPTDRGLYDEQYF.

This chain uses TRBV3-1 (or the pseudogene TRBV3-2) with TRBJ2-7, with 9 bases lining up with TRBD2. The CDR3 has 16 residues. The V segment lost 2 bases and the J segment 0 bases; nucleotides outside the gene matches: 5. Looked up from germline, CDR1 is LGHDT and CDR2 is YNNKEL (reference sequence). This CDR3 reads CASSQHSGSLSYEQYF. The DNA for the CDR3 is TGTGCCAGCAGCCAACATAGCGGGAGCCTCTCCTACGAGCAGTACTTC.

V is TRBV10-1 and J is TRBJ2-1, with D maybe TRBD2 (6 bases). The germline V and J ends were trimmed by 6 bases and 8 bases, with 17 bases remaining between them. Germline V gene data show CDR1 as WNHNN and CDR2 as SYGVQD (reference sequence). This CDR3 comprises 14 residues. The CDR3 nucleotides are TGCGCCAGCAGCGGCAGGCTAGCGCCCGATGAGCAGTTCTTC. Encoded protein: CASSGRLAPDEQFF.

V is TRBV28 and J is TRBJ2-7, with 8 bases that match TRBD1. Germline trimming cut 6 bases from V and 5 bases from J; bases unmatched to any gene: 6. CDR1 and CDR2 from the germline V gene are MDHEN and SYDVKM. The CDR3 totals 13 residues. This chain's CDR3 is CASSEDRVHEQYF. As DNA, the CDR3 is TGTGCCAGCAGCGAGGACAGGGTCCACGAGCAGTACTTC.

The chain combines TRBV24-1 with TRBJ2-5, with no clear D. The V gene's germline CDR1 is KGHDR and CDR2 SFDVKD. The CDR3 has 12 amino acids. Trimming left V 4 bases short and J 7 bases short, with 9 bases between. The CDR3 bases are TGTGCCACCAGTGACCAACCGGGGACCCAGTACTTC. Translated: CATSDQPGTQYF.